Shown below are 27 T cell receptor beta chains from a single sample sequenced in a study of blood T cell repertoires in COVID-19. Using immunoSEQ multiplex PCR, the repertoire was profiled, and TCRdb retains in-frame clones only, with some absent. The sample lists fewer than 75,000 clones, roughly 84% occurring once. The source material was peripheral blood. These receptors were taken from a man aged 45-60 years with active COVID-19.

The chain carries TRBV5-1 and TRBJ2-3, with D perhaps matching TRBD2 (7 bases). The V gene's germline CDR1 is SGHRS and CDR2 YFSETQ. The CDR3 totals 16 residues. V gave up 4 bases and J gave up 0 bases, with 15 bases separating them. The CDR3 here is CASSPGGRLSTDTQYF. The DNA of the CDR3 is TGCGCCAGCAGCCCGGGGGGCCGCTTGAGCACAGATACGCAGTATTTT.

The chain links TRBV2 to TRBJ1-6; 7 nucleotides match TRBD1. The CDR3 has 14 residues. Germline CDR1 reads SNHLY; CDR2 reads FYNNEI. V trimming: 2 bases; J trimming: 7 bases; junction bases outside the gene matches: 2. Here the CDR3 reads CASSEKQGNSPLHF. CDR3 bases: TGTGCCAGCAGTGAAAAACAGGGGAATTCACCCCTCCACTTT.

V is TRBV9 and J is TRBJ2-2, with 11 bases that match TRBD1. V shed 2 bases, J shed 5 bases, and the junction held 5 bases outside the gene matches. Germline-derived CDR1 and CDR2 are SGDLS and YYNGEE. CDR3 length equals 16 residues. DNA for the CDR3: TGTGCCAGCAGCGTCCGGACAGGGGGCTTTACCGGGGAGCTGTTTTTT. Translating it yields CASSVRTGGFTGELFF.

V and J are TRBV5-8 and TRBJ1-5; 10 bases map to TRBD1. The CDR3 consists of 16 residues. Trimming removed 3 bases from V and 4 bases from J; junction bases left unmatched: 7. Germline values: CDR1 SGHTS, CDR2 YDEGEE. The CDR3 nucleotides read TGTGCCAGCAGCTCGGGGACAGGGGCTGGAAATCAGCCCCAGCATTTT. This encodes CASSSGTGAGNQPQHF.

This clone has more than one count but fewer than ten. This chain uses TRBV11-3 with TRBJ1-2, with 11 positions matching TRBD1. Germline CDR1 and CDR2: SGHNT and YENEEA. CDR3 length: 15 residues. Trimming took 5 bases from V and 6 from J; bases not matched to a gene: 8. CDR3 region: CASSPRTGGADGYTF. CDR3 nucleotides: TGTGCCAGCAGCCCTCGGACAGGGGGCGCGGATGGCTACACCTTC.

The chain couples TRBV5-1 to TRBJ2-5, with D perhaps TRBD2 (6 bases). This CDR3 is 17 amino acids long. Trimming pared 1 base from V and 3 bases from J, leaving 19 bases between. The germline V gene encodes CDR1 SGHRS and CDR2 YFSETQ. The CDR3 loop reads CASSLNPSVGEEETQYF. Here the CDR3 DNA reads TGCGCCAGCAGCTTGAACCCCTCGGTGGGGGAGGAAGAGACCCAGTACTTC.

The chain couples TRBV6-6 to TRBJ1-1; D unresolved. V was cut by 0 bases and J by 4 bases, with 9 bases left in between. CDR3 length: 14 amino acids. CDR1 is MNHNY and CDR2 is SVGAGI in the germline V gene (reference sequence). CDR3 residues: CASSYSEEGTEAFF. Written as DNA, the CDR3 is TGTGCCAGCAGTTACTCGGAGGAGGGCACTGAAGCTTTCTTT.

This clone was counted only a few times. This chain joins TRBV24-1 and TRBJ1-5; D gene uncertain. The CDR3 length is 15 residues. Germline CDR1 and CDR2: KGHDR and SFDVKD. The V end lost 4 bases, the J end lost 2 bases, and 11 bases lay between the germline ends. The CDR3 sequence is CATSDGPSGNQPQHF. CDR3 nucleotide sequence: TGTGCCACCAGTGACGGTCCATCGGGCAATCAGCCCCAGCATTTT.

This chain uses TRBV5-1 with TRBJ2-1, with 7 bases that match TRBD1. CDR3 length equals 16 residues. The V gene's germline CDR1 is SGHRS and CDR2 YFSETQ. V gave up 5 bases and J gave up 1 base; unmatched junction bases: 9. CDR3 DNA: TGCGCCAGCAGTAGTCGACAGGGACGATCCTACAATGAGCAGTTCTTC. The encoded protein is CASSSRQGRSYNEQFF.

The V gene is TRBV3-1 (or the pseudogene TRBV3-2), the J gene TRBJ1-2, with a weak D call TRBD1 (5 bases). Trimming removed 1 base from V and 7 bases from J, with 10 bases in between. CDR1 is LGHDT, CDR2 YNNKEL, per germline (reference sequence). The CDR3 is 13 amino acids. The CDR3 bases are TGTGCCAGCAGCCAAGGGCAGGGAACTGGCTACACCTTC. Its translation: CASSQGQGTGYTF.

This sequence joins TRBV7-8 and TRBJ2-2; 10 nucleotides align to TRBD2. V lost 5 bases and J lost 6; bases outside the gene matches: 6. From germline, CDR1 is SGHVS and CDR2 FQNEAQ. The CDR3 is 15 residues long. The DNA for the CDR3 is TGTGCCAGCAGCATCAGCGGGGGGGCCTCCGGGGAGCTGTTTTTT. It specifies CASSISGGASGELFF.

This clone was detected only once. The rearrangement uses TRBV19 and TRBJ2-7; perhaps TRBD1 as D (5 bases). The CDR3 sequence is 13 residues long. The germline gives CDR1 LNHDA, CDR2 SQIVND (reference sequence). V was pared by 3 bases and J by 5 bases, with 11 bases between. The CDR3 DNA is TGTGCCAGTAGTATCCAGGGTCCCCACGAGCAGTACTTC. Protein product: CASSIQGPHEQYF. Full variable domain (outside the CDR3, taken from reference TRBV19 and TRBJ2-7): DGGITQSPKYLFRKEGQNVTLSCEQNLNHDAMYWYRQDPGQGLRLIYYSQIVNDFQKGDIAEGYSVSREKKESFPLTVTSAQKNPTAFYLCASSIQGPHEQYFGPGTRLTVT.

The CDR3 sequence is CASSPQGSTGYTEAFF. CDR3 DNA sequence: TGTGCCAGCAGCCCTCAGGGGTCGACAGGGTACACTGAAGCTTTCTTT. This chain links TRBV7-6 with TRBJ1-1; 7 bases map to TRBD1. Germline CDR1 and CDR2: SGHVS and FNYEAQ. The CDR3 length is 16 residues. V shed 5 bases and J 3 bases; nucleotides not matched to a gene: 12.

The rearrangement joins TRBV9 to TRBJ2-1; TRBD2 aligns across 12 bases. This CDR3 spans 15 amino acids. V lost 4 bases, J lost 6 bases, and 5 bases stayed unmatched. Per germline, CDR1 SGDLS and CDR2 YYNGEE. DNA for the CDR3: TGTGCCAGCAGCAATACGGGACTAGCGGGCAATGAGCAGTTCTTC. The encoded protein is CASSNTGLAGNEQFF.

The V call is TRBV7-9, the J call TRBJ1-1, with D tentatively TRBD1 (5 bases). The CDR3 has 15 residues. V gave up 4 bases and J gave up 4 bases, with 16 bases separating them. Germline values: CDR1 SEHNR, CDR2 FQNEAQ (reference sequence). CDR3 region: CASSSAGGMRTEAFF. As DNA, the CDR3 is TGTGCCAGCAGCTCCGCCGGGGGGATGCGCACTGAAGCTTTCTTT.

The CDR3 sequence is CASSRQGLNTEAFF. Here the CDR3 DNA reads TGTGCCAGCAGTAGACAGGGGTTGAACACTGAAGCTTTCTTT. The chain couples TRBV7-9 to TRBJ1-1; 8 positions agree with TRBD1. Germline values: CDR1 SEHNR, CDR2 FQNEAQ (reference sequence). V shed 6 bases and J 0 bases; nucleotides not matched to a gene: 3. This CDR3 spans 14 amino acids.

This clone was found a few times. The J gene is TRBJ1-5, the V gene TRBV18; 11 nucleotides align to TRBD1. Germline V gene data show CDR1 as KGHSH and CDR2 as LQKENI. V trimming: 3 bases; J trimming: 0 bases; junction bases outside the gene matches: 7. This CDR3 region has 18 residues. The CDR3 region has the DNA TGTGCCAGCTCACCTACAGGACAGGGGGCAAGTAGCAATCAGCCCCAGCATTTT. As protein: CASSPTGQGASSNQPQHF. The full variable domain, completed using reference TRBV18 and TRBJ1-5, is NAGVMQNPRHLVRRRGQEARLRCSPMKGHSHVYWYRQLPEEGLKFMVYLQKENIIDESGMPKERFSAEFPKEGPSILRIQQVVRGDSAAYFCASSPTGQGASSNQPQHFGDGTRLSIL.

There are a few counts of this clone. The V gene is TRBV30, the J gene TRBJ1-1; 8 nucleotides align to TRBD1. V was pared by 0 bases and J by 1 base, with 13 bases of the junction left unmatched. The CDR3 spans 18 residues. Germline values: CDR1 GTSNPN, CDR2 SVGIG (reference sequence). The chain's CDR3 is CAWSVRQGSTLTNTEAFF. CDR3 DNA sequence: TGTGCCTGGAGTGTAAGACAGGGGTCCACTTTAACGAACACTGAAGCTTTCTTT.

V usage is TRBV9 and J usage is TRBJ1-5; TRBD1 aligns across 7 bases. The CDR3 has 14 residues. V lost 3 bases, J lost 1 base, and 1 base stayed unmatched. Germline CDR1 and CDR2: SGDLS and YYNGEE. CDR3 sequence (DNA): TGTGCCAGCAGCGAGACAGGGAGCAATCAGCCCCAGCATTTT. This sequence encodes CASSETGSNQPQHF.

CDR3 coding DNA: TGCGCCAGCAGCATGGACGGGATGAACACTGAAGCTTTCTTT. Residues: CASSMDGMNTEAFF. The V call is TRBV5-1, the J call TRBJ1-1, with no clear D. Germline V gene sequence: CDR1 SGHRS, CDR2 YFSETQ. There are 14 residues in the CDR3. Between the trimmed V and J ends, which lost 4 bases and 0 bases, there was a span of 10 bases.

The chain uses TRBV4-1 and TRBJ2-1; D gene unclear. The CDR3 has 16 amino acids. The germline V gene encodes CDR1 MGHRA and CDR2 YSYEKL. V lost 0 bases and J lost 9, with 18 bases in between. CDR3 sequence reads: CASSQDASARRIEQFF. CDR3 nucleotides: TGCGCCAGCAGCCAAGATGCGAGCGCCCGCCGTATTGAGCAGTTCTTC.

Points on this clone: Sequence at one end of the junction differs from germline and may be a read error. The chain combines TRBV7-2 with TRBJ1-2, with D possibly being TRBD1 (5 bases). The CDR3 extends over 14 amino acids. Germline loops: CDR1 SGHTA, CDR2 FQGNSA. CDR3 in amino acids: CASSLAGQPYSYTF. CDR3 in DNA: TGTGCCAGCAGCTTAGCGGGGCAGCCCTATAGCTACACCTTC.

The DNA of the CDR3 is TGTGCCAGCCCCCCCAGCGGGAGGGCCGGGAGCTCCTACAATGAGCAGTTCTTC. Protein: CASPPSGRAGSSYNEQFF. This chain joins TRBV28 and TRBJ2-1; 10 positions match TRBD2. The CDR3 sequence is 18 residues long. The germline V gene encodes CDR1 MDHEN and CDR2 SYDVKM. J lost 0 bases, V lost 8 bases, and 13 bases had no gene match.

The J gene is TRBJ2-1, the V gene TRBV2; the match to TRBD2 covers 10 bases. Germline V lookup: CDR1 SNHLY, CDR2 FYNNEI. There are 18 residues in the CDR3. J was trimmed by 2 bases and V by 3 bases; bases with no gene match: 10. The CDR3 nucleotides are TGTGCCAGCAGTGATTCTTCTAGCGGGAGCCCAACCTACAATGAGCAGTTCTTC. Protein: CASSDSSSGSPTYNEQFF.

This clone was recorded once. An end of the junction does not agree with germline; a read error may underlie this. The chain couples TRBV7-2 to TRBJ1-5; 7 bases fit TRBD1. The CDR3 has 16 amino acids. Germline V gene sequence: CDR1 SGHTA, CDR2 FQGNSA. Here the CDR3 reads CASSLSPETGNQPQHF. In DNA form, the CDR3 reads TGTGCCAGCAGCTTATCTCCTGAGACAGGGAATCAACCCCAGCATTTT.

This chain uses TRBV3-1 (or the pseudogene TRBV3-2) with TRBJ1-4, with D perhaps TRBD1 (6 bases). Trimming took off 2 bases at V and 2 bases at J, with 12 bases between the two ends. This CDR3 region has 16 residues. CDR1 is LGHDT and CDR2 is YNNKEL in the germline V gene (reference sequence). The DNA for the CDR3 is TGTGCCAGCAGCCAACCCCAGGGGACGACTAATGAAAAACTGTTTTTT. Translated, it gives CASSQPQGTTNEKLFF.

The chain has TRBV5-1 and TRBJ2-3, with 12 nucleotides matching TRBD2. Losses at the gene ends were 4 bases for V and 0 bases for J; bases not matched to a gene: 6. CDR1 SGHRS and CDR2 YFSETQ come from the germline V gene. The CDR3 spans 17 residues. The chain's CDR3 is CASSQGLAGSSTDTQYF. The CDR3 nucleotides are TGCGCCAGCAGCCAAGGACTAGCGGGGTCCAGCACAGATACGCAGTATTTT. Full variable domain (missing parts from reference TRBV5-1 and TRBJ2-3): KAGVTQTPRYLIKTRGQQVTLSCSPISGHRSVSWYQQTPGQGLQFLFEYFSETQRNKGNFPGRFSGRQFSNSRSEMNVSTLELGDSALYLCASSQGLAGSSTDTQYFGPGTRLTVL.